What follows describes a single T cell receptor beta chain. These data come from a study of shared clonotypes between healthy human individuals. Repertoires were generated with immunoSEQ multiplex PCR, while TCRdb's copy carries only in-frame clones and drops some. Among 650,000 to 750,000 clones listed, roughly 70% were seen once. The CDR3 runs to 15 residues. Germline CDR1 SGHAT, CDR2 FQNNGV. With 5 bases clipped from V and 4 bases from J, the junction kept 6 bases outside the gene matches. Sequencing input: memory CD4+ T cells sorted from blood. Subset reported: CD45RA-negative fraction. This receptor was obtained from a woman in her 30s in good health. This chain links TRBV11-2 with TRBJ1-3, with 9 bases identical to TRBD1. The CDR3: CASSGIGTGGNTIYF. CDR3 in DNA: TGTGCCAGCAGCGGGATAGGGACAGGGGGAAACACCATATATTTT.